These 24 T cell receptor beta chains were sequenced from one sample in a study of T cells in Graves' hyperthyroidism and ophthalmopathy (dated by TCRdb to between 2019 and 2020). Library preparation used multiplex PCR. Reads for this sample came from an Illumina HiSeq 2000. The TCR beta CDR3 regions were amplified from the RNA transcripts. The TCR CDR3 was subjected to a first round of RT-PCR using the HTBI primer set and the Qiagen OneStep RT-PCR kit. TCRdb reran the public reads through fastp at Q25 and MiXCR, keeping productive beta chains. Identical CDR3 protein sequences are pooled into one entry, listed with their most common genes and DNA. The sample table lists around 500,000 distinct CDR3 sequences, 13% to 15% of them with a count of one. About 15% of the sample is held by the ten biggest clonotypes. The material sequenced was blood. These receptors came from a woman aged 40 to 55 with Graves' hyperthyroidism.

Ten or more counts support this clonotype. The chain has TRBV27 and TRBJ2-3; possibly TRBD2 for D (7 bases). There are 19 residues in the CDR3. Trimming took off 6 bases at V and 0 bases at J, with 25 bases between the two ends. The germline V gene has CDR1 MNHEY and CDR2 SMNVEV (reference sequence). The CDR3 loop is CASSRAGVAGHLSTDTQYF. The CDR3 DNA is TGTGCCAGCAGCCGCGCAGGGGTAGCGGGTCACCTTAGCACAGATACGCAGTATTTT.

This clonotype was counted at least ten times. V and J are TRBV11-2 and TRBJ2-2; D is unclear. V was cut by 5 bases and J by 1 base, with 11 bases left in between. Germline values: CDR1 SGHAT, CDR2 FQNNGV. The CDR3 is made up of 15 amino acids. The CDR3 is CASSRDRQNTGELFF. The CDR3, as DNA: TGTGCCAGCAGCCGAGACCGACAGAACACCGGGGAGCTGTTTTTT.

This clonotype was counted ten times or more. The chain links TRBV11-2 to TRBJ2-5; either TRBD1 or TRBD2 may fit D (5 bases each). V lost 1 base to trimming and J lost 4 bases, with 10 bases between them. Germline CDR1 reads SGHAT; CDR2 reads FQNNGV. This CDR3 has 14 amino acids. The CDR3 spells CASSLGPGRETQYF. The CDR3 DNA sequence: TGTGCCAGCAGCTTAGGACCAGGGAGAGAGACCCAGTACTTC.

This clonotype was detected ten times or more. The chain couples TRBV11-2 to TRBJ2-5, with TRBD2 matching over 13 bases. The junction had 8 bases not matched to a gene; V was cut back by 5 bases and J by 5 bases. Per germline, CDR1 SGHAT and CDR2 FQNNGV. The CDR3 has 16 amino acids. The DNA of the CDR3 is TGTGCCAGCAGCGACCCGGGACTAGCGGGGCAGGAGACCCAGTACTTC. This encodes CASSDPGLAGQETQYF.

The rearrangement links TRBV19 to TRBJ2-1, with 8 bases aligning to TRBD2. V shed 5 bases, J shed 4 bases, and the junction held 7 bases outside the gene matches. The germline V gene encodes CDR1 LNHDA and CDR2 SQIVND (reference sequence). The CDR3 extends over 15 amino acids. DNA of the CDR3: TGTGCCAGTAGTCAAATAGCGGGAACGTACAATGAGCAGTTCTTC. Translated, it gives CASSQIAGTYNEQFF.

This clonotype was found once. The gene calls are TRBV20-1 and TRBJ2-7; D is undetermined. Between the trimmed V and J ends, which lost 3 bases and 0 bases, there was a span of 6 bases. The CDR3 is 12 residues long. Germline assignment: CDR1 DFQATT and CDR2 SNEGSKA (reference sequence). The CDR3, as DNA: TGCAGTGCTAGCGGGCCCTCCTACGAGCAGTACTTC. This encodes CSASGPSYEQYF.

This clonotype was found many times. The rearrangement uses TRBV5-5 and TRBJ2-3; 7 nucleotides line up with TRBD1. Per the germline V gene, CDR1 is SGHKS and CDR2 is YYEKEE (reference sequence). The junction had 14 bases not matched to a gene; V was cut back by 2 bases and J by 5 bases. This CDR3 is 17 amino acids long. This CDR3 reads CASSFSQGPPPVDTQYF. The CDR3 coding sequence is TGTGCCAGCAGCTTCTCACAGGGGCCCCCACCCGTAGATACGCAGTATTTT.

This clonotype was seen repeatedly, ten times or more. V usage is TRBV30 and J usage is TRBJ1-4, with D uncertain. V was trimmed by 2 bases and J by 0 bases, leaving 10 bases between them. The CDR3 has 15 residues. The germline V gene encodes CDR1 GTSNPN and CDR2 SVGIG (reference sequence). The CDR3 DNA reads TGTGCCTGGAGTTTGGGTGCCGCAACTAATGAAAAACTGTTTTTT. Protein product: CAWSLGAATNEKLFF.

A few counts support this clonotype. V is TRBV14 and J is TRBJ2-7; D possibly corresponds to TRBD1 (6 bases). Trimming took 4 bases from V and 5 from J, leaving 18 bases between them. The CDR3 has 15 amino acids. CDR1 and CDR2 (germline): SGHDN, FVKESK. The CDR3 DNA follows: TGTGCCAGCAGCCGAGGGGACCGGACAGACCACGAGCAGTACTTC. Its translation is CASSRGDRTDHEQYF.

This clonotype has more than one count but fewer than ten. The gene calls are TRBV27 and TRBJ1-1; D is unresolved. V was trimmed by 7 bases and J by 6 bases, leaving 15 bases between them. The germline V gene encodes CDR1 MNHEY and CDR2 SMNVEV (reference sequence). The CDR3 is 13 residues long. The CDR3 region has the DNA TGTGCCAGCACGACTACCCTGGGTGCTGAAGCTTTCTTT. Protein: CASTTTLGAEAFF.

This clonotype has a count of ten or more. The rearrangement links TRBV12-3 or TRBV12-4 to TRBJ1-1, with D maybe TRBD1 (6 bases). V was shortened by 1 base and J by 0 bases, with 9 bases between the two germline ends. The CDR3 has 15 residues. The CDR3 sequence: CASSLDRDMNTEAFF. In DNA form, the CDR3 reads TGTGCCAGCAGTTTAGACAGGGACATGAACACTGAAGCTTTCTTT.

This clonotype was counted many times. This chain links TRBV2 with TRBJ2-5, with TRBD2 matching over 9 bases. The CDR3 is 15 amino acids. V gave up 6 bases and J gave up 2 bases; unmatched junction bases: 7. The germline V gene has CDR1 SNHLY and CDR2 FYNNEI. CDR3 region: CASRAGLAAQETQYF. CDR3 sequence (DNA): TGTGCCAGCAGAGCGGGACTAGCAGCTCAAGAGACCCAGTACTTC.

The gene calls are TRBV11-2 and TRBJ2-2; TRBD2 matches 7 bases. The CDR3 loop spans 15 amino acids. Germline lookup yields CDR1 SGHAT and CDR2 FQNNGV. V trimming: 7 bases; J trimming: 5 bases; junction bases outside the gene matches: 10. DNA of the CDR3: TGTGCCAGCACTCTCCACACTAGCGAAACCGGGGAGCTGTTTTTT. Its translation: CASTLHTSETGELFF.

Ten or more counts support this clonotype. V is TRBV7-9 and J is TRBJ2-1; 10 positions agree with TRBD1. CDR3 length: 13 amino acids. CDR1 SEHNR and CDR2 FQNEAQ come from the germline V gene (reference sequence). Trimming took 7 bases from V and 9 from J; bases not matched to a gene: 6. The CDR3 protein is CASTQTGGVEQFF. The CDR3 nucleotides are TGTGCCAGCACCCAGACAGGGGGCGTTGAGCAGTTCTTC.

This clonotype has ten or more counts. J is TRBJ2-2 and V is TRBV5-1; D gene unclear. The V gene's germline CDR1 is SGHRS and CDR2 YFSETQ. This CDR3 has 15 amino acids. V was pared by 0 bases and J by 4 bases, with 10 bases between. The CDR3 coding sequence is TGCGCCAGCAGCTTGGAAGCTGGAAGCACCGGGGAGCTGTTTTTT. Its translation: CASSLEAGSTGELFF.

This clonotype was counted ten times or more. This rearrangement joins TRBV30 to TRBJ1-6; unclear D gene. The V end lost 5 bases, the J end lost 6 bases, and 14 bases lay between the germline ends. Per germline, CDR1 GTSNPN and CDR2 SVGIG (reference sequence). The CDR3 runs 14 residues. CDR3 residues: CAWALDGGNSPLHF. The DNA of the CDR3 is TGTGCCTGGGCTTTGGACGGTGGTAATTCACCCCTCCACTTT. Looking up the rest from reference TRBV30 and TRBJ1-6 gives the full variable domain: SQTIHQWPATLVQPVGSPLSLECTVEGTSNPNLYWYRQAAGRGLQLLFYSVGIGQISSEVPQNLSASRPQDRQFILSSKKLLLSDSGFYLCAWALDGGNSPLHFGNGTRLTVT.

The sample holds many counts of this clonotype. The rearrangement joins TRBV28 to TRBJ1-5, with D tentatively TRBD1 (5 bases). The CDR3 runs to 16 residues. Germline loops: CDR1 MDHEN, CDR2 SYDVKM. The V end lost 5 bases, the J end lost 1 base, and 15 bases lay between the germline ends. CDR3 DNA sequence: TGTGCCAGCAGTCCCGCGTGGGGGGGAAGCAATCAGCCCCAGCATTTT. Encoded protein: CASSPAWGGSNQPQHF.

This clonotype came up a few times. The chain joins TRBV20-1 to TRBJ2-7; 10 bases match TRBD1. The CDR3 has 11 amino acids. CDR1 is DFQATT and CDR2 is SNEGSKA in the germline V gene (reference sequence). V trimming: 5 bases; J trimming: 6 bases; junction bases outside the gene matches: 1. The CDR3 loop reads CSAGTGVEQYF. The CDR3, as DNA: TGCAGTGCTGGGACAGGGGTCGAGCAGTACTTC.

This clonotype was seen repeatedly, ten times or more. The V gene is TRBV2, the J gene TRBJ2-3; 7 nucleotides agree with TRBD1. This CDR3 has 14 residues. Germline assignment: CDR1 SNHLY and CDR2 FYNNEI. V lost 2 bases to trimming and J lost 6 bases; unmatched junction nucleotides: 5. CDR3 DNA: TGTGCCAGCAGTGAAAAGGGGGCTGCGGATACGCAGTATTTT. Protein sequence: CASSEKGAADTQYF. The full variable domain, completed using reference TRBV2 and TRBJ2-3, is EPEVTQTPSHQVTQMGQEVILRCVPISNHLYFYWYRQILGQKVEFLVSFYNNEISEKSEIFDDQFSVERPDGSNFTLKIRSTKLEDSAMYFCASSEKGAADTQYFGPGTRLTVL.

The chain is built from TRBV9 and TRBJ1-5, with TRBD1 matching over 9 bases. The CDR3 runs to 15 residues. Unmatched junction bases numbered 7, after V lost 3 bases and J lost 6 bases. Germline V gene sequence: CDR1 SGDLS, CDR2 YYNGEE. CDR3 sequence reads: CASSETGGSGQPQHF. DNA for the CDR3: TGTGCCAGCAGCGAGACAGGGGGTTCTGGTCAGCCCCAGCATTTT.

This clonotype was observed at least ten times. The chain joins TRBV28 to TRBJ2-5, with 9 bases lining up with TRBD2. The CDR3 runs 16 residues. Germline lookup yields CDR1 MDHEN and CDR2 SYDVKM. Trimming cost V 3 bases and J 5 bases; bases outside gene matches: 10. This CDR3 reads CASSLGSRREGETQYF. In DNA, the CDR3 is TGTGCCAGCAGTTTGGGCTCTCGGCGGGAGGGGGAGACCCAGTACTTC. Variable domain in full (rest from reference TRBV28 and TRBJ2-5): DVKVTQSSRYLVKRTGEKVFLECVQDMDHENMFWYRQDPGLGLRLIYFSYDVKMKEKGDIPEGYSVSREKKERFSLILESASTNQTSMYLCASSLGSRREGETQYFGPGTRLLVL.

The sample holds a few counts of this clonotype. The genes are TRBV7-9 and TRBJ1-1, with TRBD1 as a possible D gene (5 bases). CDR1 SEHNR and CDR2 FQNEAQ come from the germline V gene (reference sequence). V was clipped by 1 base and J by 0 bases, with 18 bases between them. The CDR3 is 18 amino acids. In nucleotides, the CDR3 is TGTGCCAGCAGCTTAGGGGCCTGGATGGACACAATGAACACTGAAGCTTTCTTT. This sequence encodes CASSLGAWMDTMNTEAFF.

As to this clonotype: A clone one base away is much larger, so this may be a read error. The chain couples TRBV5-8 to TRBJ1-5, with unresolved D. CDR3 length: 15 amino acids. CDR1 is SGHTS and CDR2 is YDEGEE in the germline V gene. This CDR3 reads CASSLGTNSNRPQHF. CDR3 sequence (DNA): TGTGCCAGCAGCTTGGGCACGAATAGCAATCGGCCCCAGCATTTT.

This clonotype was observed many times. The gene calls are TRBV3-1 and TRBJ1-1; D might be TRBD1 (6 bases). CDR3 length equals 14 residues. Germline assignment: CDR1 LGHDT and CDR2 YNNKEL (reference sequence). Trimming took off 3 bases at V and 11 bases at J, with 19 bases between the two ends. The CDR3 here is CASSHGPGEVSAFF. CDR3 coding DNA: TGTGCCAGCAGCCATGGTCCAGGGGAGGTGTCGGCTTTCTTT.